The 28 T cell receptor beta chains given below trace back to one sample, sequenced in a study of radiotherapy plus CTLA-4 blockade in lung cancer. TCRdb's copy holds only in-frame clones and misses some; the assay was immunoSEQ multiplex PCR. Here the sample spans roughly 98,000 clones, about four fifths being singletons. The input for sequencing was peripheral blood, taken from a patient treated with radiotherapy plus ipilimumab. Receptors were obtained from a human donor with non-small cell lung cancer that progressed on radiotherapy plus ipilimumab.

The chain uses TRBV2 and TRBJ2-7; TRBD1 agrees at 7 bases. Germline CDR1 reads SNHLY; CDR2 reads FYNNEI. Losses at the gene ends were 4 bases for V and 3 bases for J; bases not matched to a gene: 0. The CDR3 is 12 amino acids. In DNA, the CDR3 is TGTGCCAGCAGTGGGGACAGCTACGAGCAGTACTTC. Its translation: CASSGDSYEQYF.

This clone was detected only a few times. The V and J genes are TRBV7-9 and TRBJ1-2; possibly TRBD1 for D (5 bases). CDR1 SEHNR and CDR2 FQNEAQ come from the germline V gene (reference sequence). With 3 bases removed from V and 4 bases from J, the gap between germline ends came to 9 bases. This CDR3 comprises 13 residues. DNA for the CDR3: TGTGCCAGCAGCTTGGGGGTAGCCTATGGCTACACCTTC. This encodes CASSLGVAYGYTF.

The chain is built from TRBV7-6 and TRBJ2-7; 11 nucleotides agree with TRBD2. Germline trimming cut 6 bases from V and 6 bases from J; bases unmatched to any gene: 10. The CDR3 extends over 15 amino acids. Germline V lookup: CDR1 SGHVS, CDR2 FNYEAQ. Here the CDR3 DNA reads TGTGCCAGCAGTTCTACTAGCGGGAGTTTGAGCGAGCAGTACTTC. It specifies CASSSTSGSLSEQYF.

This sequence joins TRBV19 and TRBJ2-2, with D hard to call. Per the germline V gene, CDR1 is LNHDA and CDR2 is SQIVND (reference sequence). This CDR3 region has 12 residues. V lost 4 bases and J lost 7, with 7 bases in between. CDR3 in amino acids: CASSSGYGELFF. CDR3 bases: TGTGCCAGTAGTAGTGGTTACGGGGAGCTGTTTTTT.

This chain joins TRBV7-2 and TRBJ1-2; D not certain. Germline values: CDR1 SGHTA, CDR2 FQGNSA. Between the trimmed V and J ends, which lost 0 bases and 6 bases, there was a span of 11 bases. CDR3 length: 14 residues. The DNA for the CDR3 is TGTGCCAGCAGCTTAGCGAGCGTTGGGGATGGCTACACCTTC. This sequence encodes CASSLASVGDGYTF.

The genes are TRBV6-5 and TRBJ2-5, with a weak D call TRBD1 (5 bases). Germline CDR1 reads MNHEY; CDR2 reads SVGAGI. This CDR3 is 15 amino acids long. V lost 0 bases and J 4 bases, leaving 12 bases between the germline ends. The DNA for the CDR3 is TGTGCCAGCAGTTACTCGCCCCAGGGCGTAGAGACCCAGTACTTC. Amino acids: CASSYSPQGVETQYF.

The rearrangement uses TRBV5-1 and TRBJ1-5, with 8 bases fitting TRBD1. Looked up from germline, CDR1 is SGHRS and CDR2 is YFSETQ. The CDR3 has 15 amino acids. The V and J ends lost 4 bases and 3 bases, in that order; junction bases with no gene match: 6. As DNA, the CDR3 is TGCGCCAGCAGCCCCACAGGGGGTTTCAATCAGCCCCAGCATTTT. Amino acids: CASSPTGGFNQPQHF.

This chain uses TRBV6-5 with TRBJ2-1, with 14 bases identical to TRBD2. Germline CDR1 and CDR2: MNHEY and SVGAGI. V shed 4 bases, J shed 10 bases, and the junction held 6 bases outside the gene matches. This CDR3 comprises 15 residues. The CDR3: CASSSGLAGVREQFF. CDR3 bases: TGTGCCAGCAGTTCGGGACTAGCGGGAGTCAGGGAGCAGTTCTTC.

The chain's CDR3 is CASSYGHNTGELFF. The CDR3 DNA reads TGTGCCAGCAGCTACGGACACAACACCGGGGAGCTGTTTTTT. V is TRBV7-9 and J is TRBJ2-2, with D tentatively TRBD1 (5 bases). V lost 4 bases to trimming and J lost 2 bases, with 8 bases between them. This CDR3 has 14 amino acids. Germline V gene sequence: CDR1 SEHNR, CDR2 FQNEAQ (reference sequence). Complete variable domain (other parts from reference TRBV7-9 and TRBJ2-2): DTGVSQNPRHKITKRGQNVTFRCDPISEHNRLYWYRQTLGQGPEFLTYFQNEAQLEKSRLLSDRFSAERPKGSFSTLEIQRTEQGDSAMYLCASSYGHNTGELFFGEGSRLTVL.

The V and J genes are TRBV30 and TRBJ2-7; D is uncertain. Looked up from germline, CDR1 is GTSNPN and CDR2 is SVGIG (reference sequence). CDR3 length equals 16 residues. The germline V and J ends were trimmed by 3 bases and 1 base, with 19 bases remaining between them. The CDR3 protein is CAWRAKPGQASYEQYF. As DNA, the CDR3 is TGTGCCTGGAGGGCAAAACCCGGGCAGGCGTCCTACGAGCAGTACTTC.

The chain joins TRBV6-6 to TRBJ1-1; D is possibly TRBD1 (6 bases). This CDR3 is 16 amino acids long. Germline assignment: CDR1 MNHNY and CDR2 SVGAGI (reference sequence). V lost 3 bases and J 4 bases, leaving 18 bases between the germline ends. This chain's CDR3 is CASSYGGAVPGTEAFF. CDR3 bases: TGTGCCAGCAGTTATGGGGGCGCGGTCCCAGGCACTGAAGCTTTCTTT.

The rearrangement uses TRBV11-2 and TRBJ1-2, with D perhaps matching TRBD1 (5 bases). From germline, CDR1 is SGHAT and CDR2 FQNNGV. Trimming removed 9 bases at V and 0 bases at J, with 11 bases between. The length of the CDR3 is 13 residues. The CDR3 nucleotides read TGTGCCAGTCAAGACAGAGCTAACTATGGCTACACCTTC. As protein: CASQDRANYGYTF.

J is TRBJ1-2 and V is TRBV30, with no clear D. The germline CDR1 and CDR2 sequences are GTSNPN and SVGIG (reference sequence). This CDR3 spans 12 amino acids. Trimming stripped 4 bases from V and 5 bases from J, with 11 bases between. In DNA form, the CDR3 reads TGTGCCTGGACATCTTTGTTGTATGGCTACACCTTC. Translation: CAWTSLLYGYTF.

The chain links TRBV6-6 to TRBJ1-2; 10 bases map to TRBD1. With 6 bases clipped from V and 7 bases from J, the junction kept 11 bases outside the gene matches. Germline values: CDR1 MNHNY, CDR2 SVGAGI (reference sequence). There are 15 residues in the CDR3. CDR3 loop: CASRAGTGAVSGYTF. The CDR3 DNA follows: TGTGCCAGCAGGGCCGGGACAGGGGCCGTTAGTGGCTACACCTTC.

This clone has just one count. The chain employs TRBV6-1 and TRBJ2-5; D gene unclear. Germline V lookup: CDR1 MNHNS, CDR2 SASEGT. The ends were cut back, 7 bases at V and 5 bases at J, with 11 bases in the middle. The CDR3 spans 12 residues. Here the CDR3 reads CASTSFEETQYF. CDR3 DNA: TGTGCCAGCACCAGCTTCGAGGAGACCCAGTACTTC.

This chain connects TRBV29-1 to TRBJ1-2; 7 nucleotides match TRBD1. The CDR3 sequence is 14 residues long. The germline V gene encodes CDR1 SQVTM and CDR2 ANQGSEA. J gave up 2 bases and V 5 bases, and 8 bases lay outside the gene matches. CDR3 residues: CSVSQGQKNYGYTF. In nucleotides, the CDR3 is TGCAGCGTTTCACAGGGACAGAAGAACTATGGCTACACCTTC.

CDR3 sequence reads: CASSLVGGGPANIQYF. The CDR3 nucleotides are TGTGCCAGCAGCTTAGTTGGAGGCGGCCCGGCAAACATTCAGTACTTC. The V call is TRBV7-2, the J call TRBJ2-4; D is possibly TRBD2 (5 bases). This CDR3 contains 16 residues. Germline CDR1 is SGHTA and CDR2 is FQGNSA. V lost 1 base and J lost 6, with 16 bases in between.

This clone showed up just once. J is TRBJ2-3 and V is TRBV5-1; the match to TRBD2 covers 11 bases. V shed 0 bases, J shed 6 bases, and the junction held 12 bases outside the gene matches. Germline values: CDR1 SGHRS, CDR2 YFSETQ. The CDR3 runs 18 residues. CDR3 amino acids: CASSLASSGGLNVDTQYF. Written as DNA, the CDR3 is TGCGCCAGCAGCTTGGCCTCTAGCGGGGGGTTAAATGTCGATACGCAGTATTTT.

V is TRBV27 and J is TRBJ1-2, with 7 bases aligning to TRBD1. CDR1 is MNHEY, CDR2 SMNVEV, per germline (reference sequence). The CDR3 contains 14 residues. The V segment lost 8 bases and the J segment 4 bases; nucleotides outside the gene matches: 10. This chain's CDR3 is CASGNQGQFYGYTF. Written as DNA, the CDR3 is TGTGCCAGCGGGAACCAGGGACAGTTCTATGGCTACACCTTC.

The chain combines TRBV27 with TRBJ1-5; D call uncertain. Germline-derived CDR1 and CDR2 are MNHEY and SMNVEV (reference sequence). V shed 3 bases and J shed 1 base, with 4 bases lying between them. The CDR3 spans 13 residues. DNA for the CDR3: TGTGCCAGCAGTTTTCGAAGCAATCAGCCCCAGCATTTT. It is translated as CASSFRSNQPQHF.

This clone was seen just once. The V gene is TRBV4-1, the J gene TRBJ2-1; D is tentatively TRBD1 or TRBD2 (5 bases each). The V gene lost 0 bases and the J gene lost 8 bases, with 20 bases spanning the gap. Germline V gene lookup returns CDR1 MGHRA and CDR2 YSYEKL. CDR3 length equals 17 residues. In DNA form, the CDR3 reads TGCGCCAGCAGCCAAGAGGTTGGGGACCCTCTTCCATATGAGCAGTTCTTC. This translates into CASSQEVGDPLPYEQFF.

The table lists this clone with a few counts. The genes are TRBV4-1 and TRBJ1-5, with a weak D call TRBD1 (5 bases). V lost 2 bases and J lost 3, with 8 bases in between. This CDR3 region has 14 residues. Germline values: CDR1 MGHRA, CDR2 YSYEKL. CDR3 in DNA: TGCGCCAGCAGCCAATGGGGGTCCAATCAGCCCCAGCATTTT. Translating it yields CASSQWGSNQPQHF.

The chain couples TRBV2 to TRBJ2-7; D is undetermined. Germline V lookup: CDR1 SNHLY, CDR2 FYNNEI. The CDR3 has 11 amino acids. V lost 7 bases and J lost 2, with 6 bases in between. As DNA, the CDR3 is TGTGCCAGCAACAATCCCTACGAGCAGTACTTC. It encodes CASNNPYEQYF.

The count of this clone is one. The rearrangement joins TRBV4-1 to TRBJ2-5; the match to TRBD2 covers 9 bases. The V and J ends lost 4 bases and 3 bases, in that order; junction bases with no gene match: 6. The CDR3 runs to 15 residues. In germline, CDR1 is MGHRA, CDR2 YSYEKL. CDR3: CASSRVTSGKETQYF. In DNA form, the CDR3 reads TGCGCCAGCAGCCGGGTGACTAGCGGTAAAGAGACCCAGTACTTC.

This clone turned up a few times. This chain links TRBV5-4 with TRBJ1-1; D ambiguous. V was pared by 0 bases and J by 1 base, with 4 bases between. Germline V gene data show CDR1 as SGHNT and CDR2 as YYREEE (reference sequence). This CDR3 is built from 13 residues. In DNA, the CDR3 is TGTGCCAGCAGCTTGGAGAAGAACACTGAAGCTTTCTTT. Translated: CASSLEKNTEAFF.

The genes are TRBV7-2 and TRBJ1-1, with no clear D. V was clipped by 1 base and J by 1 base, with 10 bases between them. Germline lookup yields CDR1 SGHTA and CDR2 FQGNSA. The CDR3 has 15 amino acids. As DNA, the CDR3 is TGTGCCAGCAGCTTAGTTGTAACCGGGAACACTGAAGCTTTCTTT. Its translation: CASSLVVTGNTEAFF.

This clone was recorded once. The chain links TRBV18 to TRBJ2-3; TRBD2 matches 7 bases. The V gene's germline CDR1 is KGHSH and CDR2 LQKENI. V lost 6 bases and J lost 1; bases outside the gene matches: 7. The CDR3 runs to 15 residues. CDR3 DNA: TGTGCCAGCTCGCCCTCGGGAGGCCGCACAGATACGCAGTATTTT. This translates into CASSPSGGRTDTQYF.

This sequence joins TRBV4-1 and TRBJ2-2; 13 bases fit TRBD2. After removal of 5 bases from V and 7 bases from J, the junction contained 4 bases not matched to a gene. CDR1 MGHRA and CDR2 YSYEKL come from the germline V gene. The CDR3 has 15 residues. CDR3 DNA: TGCGCCAGCAGCGAAGGACTAGCGGGGGTCGGGGAGCTGTTTTTT. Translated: CASSEGLAGVGELFF.